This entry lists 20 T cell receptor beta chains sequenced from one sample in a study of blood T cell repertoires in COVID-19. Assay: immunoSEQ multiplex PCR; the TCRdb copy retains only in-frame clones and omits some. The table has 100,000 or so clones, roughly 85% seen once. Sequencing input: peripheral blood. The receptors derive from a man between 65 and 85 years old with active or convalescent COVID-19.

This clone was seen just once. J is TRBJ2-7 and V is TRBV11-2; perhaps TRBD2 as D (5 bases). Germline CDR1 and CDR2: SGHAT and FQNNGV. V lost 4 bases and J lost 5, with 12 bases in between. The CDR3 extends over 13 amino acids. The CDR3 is CASSYTAGDEQYF. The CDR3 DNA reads TGTGCCAGCAGCTACACCGCGGGTGACGAGCAGTACTTC.

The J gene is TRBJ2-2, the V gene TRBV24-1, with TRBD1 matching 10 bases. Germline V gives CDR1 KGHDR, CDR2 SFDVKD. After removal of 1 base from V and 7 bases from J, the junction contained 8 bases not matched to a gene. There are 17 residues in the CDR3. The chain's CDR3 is CATSDFSGQGDYGELFF. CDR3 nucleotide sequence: TGTGCCACCAGTGATTTTTCTGGACAGGGGGATTACGGGGAGCTGTTTTTT.

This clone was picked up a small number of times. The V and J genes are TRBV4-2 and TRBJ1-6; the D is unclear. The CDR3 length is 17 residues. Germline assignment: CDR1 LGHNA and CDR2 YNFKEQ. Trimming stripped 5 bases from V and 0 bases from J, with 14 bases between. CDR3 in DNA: TGTGCCAGCAGCGAGGTTACCGAGAGCTCCTATAATTCACCCCTCCACTTT. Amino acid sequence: CASSEVTESSYNSPLHF.

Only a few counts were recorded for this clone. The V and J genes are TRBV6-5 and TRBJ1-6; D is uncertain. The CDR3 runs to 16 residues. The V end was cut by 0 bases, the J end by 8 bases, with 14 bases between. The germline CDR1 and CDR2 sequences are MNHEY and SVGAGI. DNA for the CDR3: TGTGCCAGCAGTTACTCTAGGATCAGGAAGGATTCACCCCTCCACTTT. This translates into CASSYSRIRKDSPLHF.

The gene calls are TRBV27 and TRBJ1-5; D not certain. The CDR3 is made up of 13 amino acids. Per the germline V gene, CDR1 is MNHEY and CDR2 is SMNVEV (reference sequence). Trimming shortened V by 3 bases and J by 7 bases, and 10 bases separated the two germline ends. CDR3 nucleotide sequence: TGTGCCAGCAGTTTTGGGCCCGAGCAGCCCCAGCATTTT. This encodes CASSFGPEQPQHF.

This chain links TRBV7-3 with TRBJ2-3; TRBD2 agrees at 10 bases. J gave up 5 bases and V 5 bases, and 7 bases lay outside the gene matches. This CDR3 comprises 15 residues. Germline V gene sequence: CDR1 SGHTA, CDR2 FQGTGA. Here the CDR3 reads CASSAQRGGLDTQYF. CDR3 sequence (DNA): TGTGCCAGCAGCGCGCAGCGGGGGGGCTTAGATACGCAGTATTTT. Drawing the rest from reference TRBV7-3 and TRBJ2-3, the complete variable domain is GAGVSQTPSNKVTEKGKYVELRCDPISGHTALYWYRQSLGQGPEFLIYFQGTGAADDSGLPNDRFFAVRPEGSVSTLKIQRTERGDSAVYLCASSAQRGGLDTQYFGPGTRLTVL.

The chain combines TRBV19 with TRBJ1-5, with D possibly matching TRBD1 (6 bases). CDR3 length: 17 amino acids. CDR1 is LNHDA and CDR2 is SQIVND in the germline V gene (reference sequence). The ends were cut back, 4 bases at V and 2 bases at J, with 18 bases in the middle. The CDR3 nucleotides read TGTGCCAGTAGTACCCTATCGGACAGATCGGGCAATCAGCCCCAGCATTTT. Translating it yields CASSTLSDRSGNQPQHF.

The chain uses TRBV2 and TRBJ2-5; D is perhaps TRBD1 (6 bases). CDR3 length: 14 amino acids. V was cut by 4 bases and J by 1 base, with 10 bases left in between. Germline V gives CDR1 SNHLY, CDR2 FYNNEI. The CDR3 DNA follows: TGTGCCAGCAGTGGGGGACACCTCCAAGAGACCCAGTACTTC. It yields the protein CASSGGHLQETQYF.

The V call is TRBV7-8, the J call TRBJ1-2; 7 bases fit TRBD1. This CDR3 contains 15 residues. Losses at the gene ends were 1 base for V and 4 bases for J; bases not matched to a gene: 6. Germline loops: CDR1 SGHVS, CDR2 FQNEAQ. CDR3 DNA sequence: TGTGCCAGCAGCTTAGAGGGCAGGGGGTCCTATGGCTACACCTTC. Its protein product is CASSLEGRGSYGYTF.

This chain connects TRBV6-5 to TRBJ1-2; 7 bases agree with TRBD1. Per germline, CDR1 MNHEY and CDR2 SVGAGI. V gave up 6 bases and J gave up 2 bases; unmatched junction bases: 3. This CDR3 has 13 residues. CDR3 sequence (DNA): TGTGCCAGCAGCAGGGACAGAAACTATGGCTACACCTTC. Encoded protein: CASSRDRNYGYTF.

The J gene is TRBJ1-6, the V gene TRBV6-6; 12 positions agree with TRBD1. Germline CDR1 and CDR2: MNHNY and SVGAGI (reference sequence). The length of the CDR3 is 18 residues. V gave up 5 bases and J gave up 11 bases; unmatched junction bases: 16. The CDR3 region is CASSRLPGQGAILTPLHF. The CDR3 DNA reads TGTGCCAGCAGTAGATTGCCGGGACAGGGGGCGATTTTGACACCCCTCCACTTT.

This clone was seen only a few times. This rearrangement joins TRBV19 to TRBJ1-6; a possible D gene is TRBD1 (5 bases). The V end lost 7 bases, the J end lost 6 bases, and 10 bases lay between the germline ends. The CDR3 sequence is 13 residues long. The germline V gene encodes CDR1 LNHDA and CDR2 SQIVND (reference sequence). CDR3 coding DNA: TGTGCCAGTAAGGGGCAGAGTAATTCACCCCTCCACTTT. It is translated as CASKGQSNSPLHF.

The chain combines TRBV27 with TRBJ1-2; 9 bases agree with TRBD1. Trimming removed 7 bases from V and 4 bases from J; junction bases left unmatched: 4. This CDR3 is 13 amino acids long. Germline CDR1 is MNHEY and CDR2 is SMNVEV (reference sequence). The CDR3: CASTKQGAYGYTF. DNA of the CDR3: TGTGCCAGCACCAAACAGGGGGCCTATGGCTACACCTTC.

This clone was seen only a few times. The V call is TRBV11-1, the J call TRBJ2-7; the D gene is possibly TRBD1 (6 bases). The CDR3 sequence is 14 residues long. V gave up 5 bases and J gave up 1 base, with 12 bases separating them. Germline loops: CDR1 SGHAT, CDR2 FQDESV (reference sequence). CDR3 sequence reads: CASSPGASSYEQYF. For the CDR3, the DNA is TGTGCCAGCAGCCCAGGGGCATCATCCTACGAGCAGTACTTC.

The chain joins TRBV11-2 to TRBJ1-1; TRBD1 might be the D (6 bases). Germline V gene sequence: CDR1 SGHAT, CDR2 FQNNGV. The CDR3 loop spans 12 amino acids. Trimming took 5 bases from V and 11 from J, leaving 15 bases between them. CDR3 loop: CASSVRGLSAFF. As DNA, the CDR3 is TGTGCCAGCAGCGTGCGGGGGCTCTCGGCTTTCTTT. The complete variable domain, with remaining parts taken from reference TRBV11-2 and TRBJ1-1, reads EAGVAQSPRYKIIEKRQSVAFWCNPISGHATLYWYQQILGQGPKLLIQFQNNGVVDDSQLPKDRFSAERLKGVDSTLKIQPAKLEDSAVYLCASSVRGLSAFFGQGTRLTVV.

The CDR3 sequence is CASSEHGTGELFF. The CDR3 DNA follows: TGTGCCAGCAGTGAACACGGCACCGGGGAGCTGTTTTTT. The chain has TRBV6-1 and TRBJ2-2; D gene unclear. V lost 2 bases, J lost 4 bases, and 5 bases lay in between. The CDR3 contains 13 residues. Germline V gene sequence: CDR1 MNHNS, CDR2 SASEGT.

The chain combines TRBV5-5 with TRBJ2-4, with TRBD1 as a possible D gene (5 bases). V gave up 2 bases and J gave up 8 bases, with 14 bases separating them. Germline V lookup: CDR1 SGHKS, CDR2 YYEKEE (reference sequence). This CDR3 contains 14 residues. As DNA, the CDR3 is TGTGCCAGCAGCTTTGGGGCCCGGGTAGACATTCAGTACTTC. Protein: CASSFGARVDIQYF. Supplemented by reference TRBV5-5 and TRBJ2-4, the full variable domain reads DAGVTQSPTHLIKTRGQQVTLRCSPISGHKSVSWYQQVLGQGPQFIFQYYEKEERGRGNFPDRFSARQFPNYSSELNVNALLLGDSALYLCASSFGARVDIQYFGAGTRLSVL.

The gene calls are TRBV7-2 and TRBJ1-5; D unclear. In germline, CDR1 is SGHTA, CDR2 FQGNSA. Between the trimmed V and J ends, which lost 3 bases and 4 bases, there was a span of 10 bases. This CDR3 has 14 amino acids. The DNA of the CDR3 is TGTGCCAGCAGCTTCTCTTGGGAGAATCAGCCCCAGCATTTT. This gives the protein CASSFSWENQPQHF.

The CDR3 reads CASSSRGGDYGYTF. The CDR3 DNA reads TGTGCCAGCAGTTCCCGGGGGGGCGACTATGGCTACACCTTC. The chain carries TRBV27 and TRBJ1-2; TRBD1 is a possible D gene (6 bases). Germline V gives CDR1 MNHEY, CDR2 SMNVEV (reference sequence). V was cut by 4 bases and J by 3 bases, with 12 bases left in between. The CDR3 contains 14 residues.

CDR3 DNA sequence: TGTGCCAGCAGCTTAAGGGCGGGGGTCGACACCGGGGAGCTGTTTTTT. Amino acid sequence: CASSLRAGVDTGELFF. This chain connects TRBV7-2 to TRBJ2-2, with 7 bases aligning to TRBD2. After removal of 2 bases from V and 3 bases from J, the junction contained 6 bases not matched to a gene. The CDR3 extends over 16 amino acids. The germline gives CDR1 SGHTA, CDR2 FQGNSA.